This T cell receptor (beta chain) was obtained from a study of blood T cell repertoires in COVID-19. Turning to the study itself: Spain, Italy and the United States supplied samples that represented acute and convalescent COVID-19. The cDNA or gDNA used as material had been derived from T cells, B-cell-depleted T cells, or PBMCs.

The CDR3 consists of 14 residues. CDR1 is LGHNA and CDR2 is YSLEER in the germline V gene. V was trimmed by 1 base and J by 2 bases, leaving 7 bases between them. Authors' methods: By means of reference gene primer amplification, nucleated cell counts were estimated. The protocol was immunoSEQ multiplex PCR, while the TCRdb copy is restricted to in-frame clones and leaves out a portion. The V and J calls and clone size were taken over from that table, and D and trimming were inferred from the DNA. The repertoire holds fewer than 200,000 clones, with almost 85% as singletons. The source material was peripheral blood. This sequence joins TRBV4-3 and TRBJ2-3; the D is unclear. The origin of this receptor is a middle-aged man who had recovered from COVID-19. This chain's CDR3 is CASSQVQFTDTQYF. DNA of the CDR3: TGCGCCAGCAGCCAAGTCCAGTTCACAGATACGCAGTATTTT.